The rows below give T cell receptor beta chains drawn from one sample of a study of blood T cells in healthy people across ages. TCRdb called the 5' RACE reads again in MiXCR, with one record for every CDR3 protein. The sample lists approximately 1,000,000 distinct CDR3 sequences, less than 50% occurring once. The specimen sequenced was blood. These receptors were collected from an older woman in good health. Each CDR3 is given with its conserved first and last residue. A D gene is named only where the DNA matches it firmly. Clone size is not always given. Where it is, it says once, few, many or a class for expanded clones.

clone size,J gene,D gene,V gene,CDR3 DNA,CDR3 protein
few,TRBJ2-7,TRBD2,TRBV7-8,TGTGCCAGCAGCTTCACCGGGACTAGCCTTTCCTACGAGCAGTACTTC,CASSFTGTSLSYEQYF
-,TRBJ1-4,-,TRBV20-1,TGCAGTGCCGGACCTAATGAAAAACTGTTTTTT,CSAGPNEKLFF
-,TRBJ2-7,-,TRBV10-3,TGTGCCATCAACGGTAGGCAGGGGATAAACGAGCAGTACTTC,CAINGRQGINEQYF
few,TRBJ2-7,TRBD2,TRBV6-5,TGTGCCAGCAGGGAGCCCGGGAGGTCCTACGAGCAGTACTTC,CASREPGRSYEQYF
few,TRBJ2-3,-,TRBV7-2,TGTGCCAGCAGCCCCGTCGGTCGGGGTGGAGATACGCAGTATTTT,CASSPVGRGGDTQYF
few,TRBJ2-5,TRBD2,TRBV7-3,TGTGCCAGCAGCTTAACGGGACTAGCGGGAGAGGATCAGTACTTC,CASSLTGLAGEDQYF
-,TRBJ2-3,TRBD1,TRBV20-1,TGCAGTGCTAGAGATCCGGGACAGGGGCCCGCCACGGCGCAGTATTTT,CSARDPGQGPATAQYF
-,TRBJ2-5,-,TRBV27,TGTGCCAGCAGTTCGCAATTAAGGGGTGAGCAGTACTTC,CASSSQLRGEQYF
once,TRBJ2-7,-,TRBV12-3/TRBV12-4,TGTGCCAGCAGCACCGTGGCGGGATTAGGCGAGCAGTACTTC,CASSTVAGLGEQYF
few,TRBJ2-5,TRBD1,TRBV3-1,TGTGCCAGCAGCCTATCGGACAGGGTTGGAGGAGAGACCCAGTACTTC,CASSLSDRVGGETQYF
few,TRBJ2-7,-,TRBV10-3,TGTGCCAGCCAGCCCGTCGGCGGATTAACCTACGAGCAGTACTTC,CASQPVGGLTYEQYF
once,TRBJ2-5,TRBD1,TRBV9,TGTGCCAGCAGCGCTACAGGGGTGCTCCAAGAGACCCAGTACTTC,CASSATGVLQETQYF
-,TRBJ2-1,-,TRBV5-6,TGTGCCAGCAGCCTGGGGTTAGTTCTTGGCAATGAGCAGTTCTTC,CASSLGLVLGNEQFF
-,TRBJ2-1,TRBD2,TRBV27,TGTGCCAGCAGTTCCTGGGGACTAGCGGGAGGAAGAGGGCAGTTCTTC,CASSSWGLAGGRGQFF
-,TRBJ2-7,TRBD2,TRBV20-1,TGCAGTGCTTCGTCCGGACTAGTCGCGTTAGACTACGAGCAGTACTTC,CSASSGLVALDYEQYF
-,TRBJ1-2,-,TRBV12-3/TRBV12-4,TGTGCCAGCACCTCGAGGGGGGGCTACACCTTC,CASTSRGGYTF
-,TRBJ2-7,TRBD1,TRBV4-2,TGTGCCAGCAGCCAAGATCTGGGACAGGGGAGCGAGCAGTACTTC,CASSQDLGQGSEQYF
-,TRBJ2-1,TRBD1,TRBV20-1,TGCAGTGCTAGGCCCACCGTGGGACAGCTGCCCTACAATGAGCAGTTCTTC,CSARPTVGQLPYNEQFF
-,TRBJ2-1,-,TRBV13,TGTGCCAGCAGCCCTCGGGGCGTTGCCTACAATGAGCAGTTCTTC,CASSPRGVAYNEQFF
-,TRBJ2-3,-,TRBV14,TGTGCCAGCAGCGCGAGGAAAGGTACGCAGTATTTT,CASSARKGTQYF
-,TRBJ2-1,-,TRBV6-1,TGTGCCAGCAGTGAACTAAGCAACAAGGAGCAGTTCTTC,CASSELSNKEQFF
few,TRBJ2-3,TRBD2,TRBV5-1,TGCGCCAGCAGCACCGGGACTAGCGGGACCACTAGCACAGATACGCAGTATTTT,CASSTGTSGTTSTDTQYF
-,TRBJ2-5,TRBD1,TRBV3-1,TGTGCCAGCAGCCCATGGACAGGGGGATTGCAGACCCAGTACTTC,CASSPWTGGLQTQYF
-,TRBJ2-7,-,TRBV28,TGTGCCAGCAGGATTGACAGCTCCTACGAGCAGTACTTC,CASRIDSSYEQYF
-,TRBJ2-3,TRBD1,TRBV18,TGTGCCAGCTCACCTAGACAGGGCCAGGCAGATACGCAGTATTTT,CASSPRQGQADTQYF
few,TRBJ2-7,TRBD2,TRBV6-1,TGTGCCAGCAGTTTAACGGAACTAGCGGGTTGGTCCCAGTACTTC,CASSLTELAGWSQYF
-,TRBJ2-1,-,TRBV7-9,TGTGCCAGCAGCTCAAATACACAGAGCTCCTACAATGAGCAGTTCTTC,CASSSNTQSSYNEQFF
-,TRBJ2-7,TRBD2,TRBV15,TGTGCCACCAGCAGAGAAGGGACTAGTTTCAATGAGCAGTACTTC,CATSREGTSFNEQYF
-,TRBJ2-1,TRBD1,TRBV6-1,TGTGCCAGCAGAGCTCCCCAGGGGGCGAAAAGCTACAATGAGCAGTTCTTC,CASRAPQGAKSYNEQFF
-,TRBJ2-5,TRBD1,TRBV7-3,TGTGCCAGCAGCCAGACAGGGCCCACGGCCCGGGAGACCCAGTACTTC,CASSQTGPTARETQYF
-,TRBJ1-6,-,TRBV4-1,TGCGCCAGCAGCCAAGATCGGTCGGGGGGGAATAATTCACCCCTCCACTTT,CASSQDRSGGNNSPLHF
-,TRBJ2-7,-,TRBV20-1,TGCAGTGCTAGAGACCGGGCCATAAGCTCCTACGAGCAGTACTTC,CSARDRAISSYEQYF
many,TRBJ2-7,-,TRBV7-2,TGTGCCAGCAGCTTAGCGCGCGGACAGAACTACGAGCAGTACTTC,CASSLARGQNYEQYF
-,TRBJ2-1,-,TRBV7-6,TGTGCCAGCAGCGAATCCCAGGGGTCCAATGAGCAGTTCTTC,CASSESQGSNEQFF
-,TRBJ2-5,TRBD2,TRBV5-1,TGCGCCAGCAGCTTGGCAGCGGGATTTGACAATGAGCAGTACTTC,CASSLAAGFDNEQYF
-,TRBJ1-1,TRBD1,TRBV7-2,TGTGCCAGCAGCTCTCGACAGGGCAATCGGGCTTTCTTT,CASSSRQGNRAFF
-,TRBJ2-1,TRBD2,TRBV12-3/TRBV12-4,TGTGCCAGCAGTTTTCGGATTAGCGGGAGGGGAAATGAGCAGTTCTTC,CASSFRISGRGNEQFF
-,TRBJ2-3,-,TRBV7-3,TGTGCCAGCAGCCCACAGACCCGTACGGATACGCAGTATTTT,CASSPQTRTDTQYF
once,TRBJ2-2,TRBD2,TRBV18,TGTGCCAGCTCACCTTTAGCGGGAATGACCACCGGGGAGCCGTTTTTT,CASSPLAGMTTGEPFF
-,TRBJ2-4,-,TRBV20-1,TGCAGTGCTAGAGTTTCAGGCCGGACTAACAAAAACATTCAGTACTTC,CSARVSGRTNKNIQYF
once,TRBJ1-1,-,TRBV3-1,TGTGCCAGCAGCCAAGGACAGTTCGTCACTGAAGCTTTCTTT,CASSQGQFVTEAFF
-,TRBJ2-1,TRBD2,TRBV7-2,TGTGCCAGCAGCCTAGGGGCTAGCGGGGTCTACAATGAGCAGTTCTTC,CASSLGASGVYNEQFF
-,TRBJ2-1,-,TRBV5-4,TGTGCCAGCAGCTTGGTGACTAGCTACAATGAGCAGTTCTTC,CASSLVTSYNEQFF
-,TRBJ2-7,TRBD1,TRBV20-1,TGCAGTGCTCATCCACTCCCACAGGGGTCTACCTCCTACGAGCAGTACTTC,CSAHPLPQGSTSYEQYF
-,TRBJ2-5,-,TRBV12-3/TRBV12-4,TGTGCCAGCAGTTCCGGACGGCATCAAGAGACCCAGTACTTC,CASSSGRHQETQYF